Described below is a single T cell receptor beta chain sequence and its context. Its recognized antigen is unknown. Since the receptor is from a mouse, mouse gene names and germline sequences apply. In the same sample, other DNA sequences code for this CDR3. The library was built by means of the immunoSEQ multiplex PCR assay. For TCR sequencing, RNA was extracted from every sample and reverse transcribed into cDNA to serve as template. First-strand cDNA was synthesized using SuperScript III with a 2:1 mix of oligo-dT and random hexamers. Amplification bias was assessed with a synthetic immune receptor repertoire, and residual bias was removed computationally. Libraries were sequenced on Illumina HiSeq using 60 bp reads that covered the CDR3 and were read from J toward V. In the paper's pipeline: Raw reads were preprocessed to remove errors, and CDR3 was defined according to IMGT conventions as the region from the conserved cysteine to phenylalanine. Clonality was computed as 1 minus the Shannon entropy, with the entropy normalized by log2 of the number of productive unique TCRs. Scalp TCRbeta sequences were cross-referenced with sorted blood CD4 and CD8 repertoires so that the CD4 or CD8 identity of scalp clones could be inferred. TCRdb holds this immuneACCESS table with in-frame rearrangements only. Some clones are missing; in checked studies, unresolved V genes explain under half, and the rest has no known cause. D and trimming come from the DNA, and the V and J calls and clone size come from that table. The sample comprises about 270,000 clones, and every one was counted more than once. The ten largest clones capture 1.2% of the sample.

The data were obtained in a study of CD8+ T cells in alopecia areata (dated by TCRdb to the late 2010s). With regard to the full study: Female C3H/HeJ recipients, about 7-10 weeks old, were grafted with skin from C3H/HeJ donors with spontaneous alopecia (about 6-13 months old). To study T cell clonal expansion in alopecia areata, the researchers applied high-throughput TCRbeta sequencing to both the C3H/HeJ mouse model and human patients. TCRbeta CDR3 regions were amplified by immunoSEQ multiplex PCR with 35 Vbeta forward and 13 Jbeta reverse primers. In humans, TCRbeta sequencing was performed on scalp tissue and on sorted CD4+ and CD8+ peripheral blood T cells from healthy controls and from patients with patchy or totalis/universalis alopecia areata. Scalp clonality was compared among normal scalp (n=4), patchy alopecia areata scalp (n=8), and alopecia totalis/universalis scalp (n=8). RNA came from the PAXgene miRNA kit for fixed scalp, the miRNeasy kit for PBMCs, and the RNeasy kit for mouse skin. The investigation overall reported the following: Scalp TCR repertoire analysis is complicated because resident alphabeta T cells in normal human skin are also sequenced, whereas mouse skin is dominated by gammadelta T cells. Shared TCR sequences between patients were less evident than in mice, which may be partly attributable to HLA diversity in the patient population. Compared with normal scalp, lesional scalp, particularly in alopecia totalis/universalis, had higher clonality and more expanded CD8+ clones, which suggests antigenic drive.

Cells from mouse cutaneous lymph nodes were pooled, stained for CD4, CD8alpha, NKG2D, NKG2ACE and other markers, and then sorted on a BD Influx. Sequencing used CD4+ T cells sorted from a lymph node. The source of this sequence is a C3H/HeJ mouse with alopecia areata. The haplotype of this strain at the MHC is H2-k.

The CDR3 reads CASSADWGSSYEQYF. Incomplete CDR3 DNA: TGTGCCAGCAGTGCCGACTGGGGGAGCTCCTAT. Recombination connected TRBV13-3 to TRBJ2-7, with 9 central nucleotides matching TRBD2. Read sequence stops 4 residues before the CDR3 end, and the germline J gene provides the missing end. Trimming takes 3 bases off V and 0 bases off J; junction bases not matched to a gene: 4. The germline V gene yields NNHDY for CDR1 and SYVADS for CDR2. From the cysteine through the phenylalanine, the CDR3 covers 15 amino acids. The DNA shown is the part of the CDR3 that was read: 33 bases, in frame from base 1.